This T cell receptor (beta chain) was obtained from a study of early T cells in non-severe SARS-CoV-2 infection. Study-level results: VDJdb matching, biased toward anti-spike CD8 responses, missed private and CD4 specificities.

The junction had 6 bases not matched to a gene; V was cut back by 1 base and J by 5 bases. The CDR3 spans 15 residues. Germline V gene data show CDR1 as LGHNA and CDR2 as YNFKEQ. In this sample, this clonotype turned up a few times. Its antigen is unidentified. Unique molecular identifiers were attached to individual cDNA molecules. TCRdb reanalysed the 5' RACE reads using MiXCR and keeps one entry per CDR3 protein. The table includes 60,000 to 70,000 distinct CDR3 sequences, 9.1% detected once. The receptor was derived from an adult who was a healthcare worker with PCR-confirmed SARS-CoV-2 infection or an uninfected control (not recorded which). Sequenced input: whole blood. V gene TRBV4-2 combines with J gene TRBJ2-7; 9 nucleotides agree with TRBD2. The CDR3 loop reads CASSQVGGRADEQYF. The CDR3 DNA is TGTGCCAGCAGCCAAGTGGGCGGGAGGGCGGACGAGCAGTACTTC.